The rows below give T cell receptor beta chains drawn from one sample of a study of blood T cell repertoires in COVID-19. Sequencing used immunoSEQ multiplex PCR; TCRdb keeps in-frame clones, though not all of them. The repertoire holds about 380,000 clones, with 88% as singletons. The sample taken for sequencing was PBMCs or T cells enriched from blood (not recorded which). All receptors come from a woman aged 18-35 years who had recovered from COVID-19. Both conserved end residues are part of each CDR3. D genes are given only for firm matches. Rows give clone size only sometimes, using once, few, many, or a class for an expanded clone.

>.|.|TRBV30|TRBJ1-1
CAWSLSRRTLRGAFF
TGTGCCTGGAGCCTGAGCCGGAGAACTCTGCGTGGAGCTTTCTTT
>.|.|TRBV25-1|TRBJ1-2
CASSAIHGGGNYGYTF
TGTGCCAGCAGTGCTATCCATGGCGGGGGAAACTATGGCTACACCTTC
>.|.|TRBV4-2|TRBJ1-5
CASSPIQGINQPQHF
TGTGCCAGCAGCCCCATACAGGGTATCAATCAGCCCCAGCATTTT
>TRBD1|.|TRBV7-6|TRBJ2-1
CASSPQGQMTYNEQFF
TGTGCCAGCAGCCCTCAGGGACAGATGACCTACAATGAGCAGTTCTTC
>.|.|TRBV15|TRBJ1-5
CATSRRDTMSQPQHF
TGTGCCACCAGCAGACGGGATACCATGAGCCAGCCCCAGCATTTT
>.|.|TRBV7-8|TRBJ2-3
CASSFSTDTQYF
TGTGCCAGCAGCTTTTCGACAGATACGCAGTATTTT
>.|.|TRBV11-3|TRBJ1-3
CASSQQPGNTIYF
TGTGCCAGCAGCCAACAACCTGGAAACACCATATATTTT
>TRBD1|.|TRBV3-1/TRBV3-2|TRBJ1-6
CASMGQGNSPLHF
TGTGCCAGCATGGGACAGGGTAATTCACCCCTCCACTTT
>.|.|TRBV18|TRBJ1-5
CASSGEGQPQHF
TGTGCCAGCTCAGGGGAGGGTCAGCCCCAGCATTTT
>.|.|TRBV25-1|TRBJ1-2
CATFTGNGYTF
TGTGCCACCTTCACAGGGAATGGCTACACCTTC
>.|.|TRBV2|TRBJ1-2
CASSGGHMGQINYGYTF
TGTGCCAGCAGTGGAGGGCATATGGGACAAATTAACTATGGCTACACCTTC
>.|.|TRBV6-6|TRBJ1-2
CASSPNRRHSPPYTF
TGTGCCAGCAGCCCTAACAGGCGACACTCCCCCCCCTACACCTTC
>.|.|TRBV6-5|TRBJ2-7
CASTIDSYEQYF
TGTGCCAGCACCATCGACAGTTACGAGCAGTACTTC
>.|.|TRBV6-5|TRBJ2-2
CASRIIEGAGELFF
TGTGCCAGCAGGATCATTGAGGGGGCCGGGGAGCTGTTTTTT
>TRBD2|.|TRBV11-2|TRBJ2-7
CASSARTSGSYEQYF
TGTGCCAGCAGCGCCCGGACTAGCGGCTCCTACGAGCAGTACTTC
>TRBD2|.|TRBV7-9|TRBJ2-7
CASSFGGEEREQYF
TGTGCCAGCAGCTTTGGGGGGGAAGAGCGCGAGCAGTACTTC
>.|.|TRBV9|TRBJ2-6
CASSNTGANVLTF
TGTGCCAGCAGCAACACGGGGGCCAACGTCCTGACTTTC
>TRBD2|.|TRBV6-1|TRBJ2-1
CASSEWGGGSYNEQFF
TGTGCCAGCAGTGAATGGGGCGGGGGGTCCTACAATGAGCAGTTCTTC
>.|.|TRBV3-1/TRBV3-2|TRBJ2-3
CASSQRGTDTQYF
TGTGCCAGCAGCCAACGAGGCACAGATACGCAGTATTTT
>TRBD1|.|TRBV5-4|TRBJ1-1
CASSLGTVNTEAFF
TGTGCCAGCAGCTTAGGGACAGTGAACACTGAAGCTTTCTTT
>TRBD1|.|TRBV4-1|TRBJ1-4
CASSQRGGGRSNEKLFF
TGCGCCAGCAGCCAAAGAGGGGGCGGAAGGTCTAATGAAAAACTGTTTTTT
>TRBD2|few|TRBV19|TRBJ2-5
CASSMGLAGYQETQYF
TGTGCCAGTAGTATGGGACTAGCGGGGTACCAAGAGACCCAGTACTTC
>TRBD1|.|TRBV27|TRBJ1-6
CASNPQGPHNSPLHF
TGTGCCAGCAATCCACAGGGGCCCCATAATTCACCCCTCCACTTT
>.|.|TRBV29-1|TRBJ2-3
CSVEEIGGGWTQYF
TGCAGCGTTGAAGAAATCGGTGGGGGCTGGACGCAGTATTTT
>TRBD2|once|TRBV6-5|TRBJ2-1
CASSRLAGAYNEQFF
TGTGCCAGTTCGCGACTAGCGGGGGCTTACAATGAGCAGTTCTTC
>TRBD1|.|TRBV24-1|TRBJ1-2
CATSDLRGREGANYGYTF
TGTGCCACCAGTGATTTAAGGGGGCGGGAGGGGGCTAACTATGGCTACACCTTC
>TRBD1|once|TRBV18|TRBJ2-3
CASSSTGGPTDTQYF
TGTGCCAGCTCATCGACAGGGGGTCCCACAGATACGCAGTATTTT
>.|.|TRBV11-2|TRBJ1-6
CASSYRRPPRSPLHF
TGTGCCAGCAGCTATCGGCGCCCCCCGCGGTCACCCCTCCACTTT
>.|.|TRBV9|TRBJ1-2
CASSPRRGGYTF
TGTGCCAGCAGCCCGAGAAGGGGTGGCTACACCTTC
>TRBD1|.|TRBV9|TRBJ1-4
CASSVDAGTGVKLFF
TGTGCCAGCAGCGTAGATGCCGGGACAGGGGTAAAACTGTTTTTT
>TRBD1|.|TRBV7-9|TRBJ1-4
CASSRYPTYRDSTEKLFF
TGTGCCAGCAGCCGTTATCCTACCTACCGGGACAGCACAGAAAAACTGTTTTTT
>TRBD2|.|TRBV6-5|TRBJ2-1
CASSYRLASIEQFF
TGTGCCAGCAGTTACCGACTAGCGTCAATTGAGCAGTTCTTC
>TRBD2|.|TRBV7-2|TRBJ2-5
CASSSRGSGGSSDGTQYF
TGTGCCAGCAGCTCCCGGGGTAGCGGGGGCTCGTCGGATGGGACCCAGTACTTC
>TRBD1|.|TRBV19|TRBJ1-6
CASSTRDRGSKWTNSPLHF
TGTGCCAGTAGTACCCGGGACAGGGGATCAAAATGGACAAATTCACCCCTCCACTTT
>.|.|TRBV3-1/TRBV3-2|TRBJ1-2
CASSHPGGGGYTF
TGTGCCAGCAGTCACCCAGGTGGAGGTGGCTACACCTTC
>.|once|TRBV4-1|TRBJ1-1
CASSQDQVGNTEAFF
TGCGCCAGCAGCCAAGATCAGGTAGGGAACACTGAAGCTTTCTTT
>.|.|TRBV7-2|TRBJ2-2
CASSLGQGYDRGELFF
TGTGCCAGCAGCTTAGGCCAGGGATACGACCGTGGGGAGCTGTTTTTT
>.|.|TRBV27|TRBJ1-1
CASSLKRDTEAFF
TGTGCCAGCAGTCTAAAGAGGGACACTGAAGCTTTCTTT
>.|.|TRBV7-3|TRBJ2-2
CASSSSGAGELFF
TGTGCCAGCAGCTCGTCCGGGGCCGGGGAGCTGTTTTTT
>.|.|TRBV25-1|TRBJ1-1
CASRGGTEAFF
TGTGCCAGCAGGGGGGGGACTGAAGCTTTCTTT
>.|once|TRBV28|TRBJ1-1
CASMEVNTEAFF
TGTGCCAGCATGGAGGTGAACACTGAAGCTTTCTTT
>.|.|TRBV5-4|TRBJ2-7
CASSFGDSPYEQYF
TGTGCCAGCAGCTTCGGTGACAGCCCCTACGAGCAGTACTTC